This T cell receptor beta chain was identified in a study of blood T cell repertoires in COVID-19. Turning to the study itself: Acute and convalescent COVID-19 samples came from the United States, Italy and Spain. From T cells, B-cell-depleted T cells, or PBMCs came the material, which was cDNA or gDNA.

Under the authors' procedure: Amplification with reference gene primers provided the estimates of nucleated cell counts. Some clones are missing from TCRdb's copy, which holds only in-frame ones; the method was immunoSEQ multiplex PCR. The D gene and trimming were derived from the DNA, and the V and J assignments and clone size from that table. This sample has around 320,000 clones; about 91% occur once, and the top ten carry under 8%. V trimming: 7 bases; J trimming: 3 bases; junction bases outside the gene matches: 15. This CDR3 has 19 amino acids. Germline CDR1 is SGHTS and CDR2 is YDEGEE. The TCR originated in a woman in her thirties who had recovered from COVID-19. This chain joins TRBV5-8 and TRBJ2-6; 11 nucleotides match TRBD1. The sequenced sample was peripheral blood. This CDR3 is CASERGTGTGGFGANVLTF. The CDR3 coding sequence is TGTGCCAGCGAAAGAGGGACCGGGACAGGGGGTTTTGGGGCCAACGTCCTGACTTTC.